Following are 6 T cell receptor beta chains from one sample sequenced in a study of blood T cell repertoires in COVID-19. Using immunoSEQ multiplex PCR, the repertoire was profiled, and TCRdb retains in-frame clones only, with some absent. The table lists 150,000 to 200,000 clones, more than 85% of them singletons. Material for sequencing was PBMCs or T cells enriched from blood (not recorded which). Every receptor here comes from a human donor with acute COVID-19. The donor label of this sample is uncertain.

J is TRBJ2-3 and V is TRBV7-3; TRBD1 agrees at 12 bases. The J segment lost 6 bases and the V segment lost 5 bases, leaving 3 bases of the junction unmatched. Germline V gives CDR1 SGHTA, CDR2 FQGTGA. The CDR3 sequence is 14 residues long. The CDR3 loop is CASSPGTGGDTQYF. For the CDR3, the DNA is TGTGCCAGCAGCCCCGGGACAGGGGGCGATACGCAGTATTTT.

V gene TRBV27 combines with J gene TRBJ1-6; D might be TRBD1 (5 bases). V dropped 0 bases and J dropped 10 bases, with 16 bases sitting between them. This CDR3 is built from 16 residues. CDR1 MNHEY and CDR2 SMNVEV come from the germline V gene (reference sequence). In DNA, the CDR3 is TGTGCCAGCAGTTTATCAGGGGATTTCGGATTCTCACCCCTCCACTTT. It encodes CASSLSGDFGFSPLHF.

The rearrangement joins TRBV10-2 to TRBJ2-2, with TRBD1 matching over 9 bases. V was pared by 4 bases and J by 6 bases, with 18 bases of the junction left unmatched. The CDR3 contains 19 residues. The germline gives CDR1 WSHSY, CDR2 SAAADI. The CDR3 bases are TGCGCCAGCAGTGTGTCCCTACTGCCGGGACAGGGTATGGCCGGGGAGCTGTTTTTT. This codes for CASSVSLLPGQGMAGELFF.

The chain joins TRBV27 to TRBJ1-2, with TRBD1 identical over 8 bases. The J segment lost 5 bases and the V segment lost 6 bases, leaving 8 bases of the junction unmatched. The CDR3 is 14 residues long. CDR1 and CDR2 from the germline V gene are MNHEY and SMNVEV (reference sequence). CDR3 nucleotides: TGTGCCAGCAGGACGGGGACAGGCGTGTATGGCTACACCTTC. Residues: CASRTGTGVYGYTF.

This chain uses TRBV19 with TRBJ1-1, with D possibly being TRBD1 (5 bases). Germline assignment: CDR1 LNHDA and CDR2 SQIVND (reference sequence). CDR3 size: 12 residues. Between the trimmed V and J ends, which lost 0 bases and 7 bases, there was a span of 6 bases. The DNA for the CDR3 is TGTGCCAGTAGTATAGAGGGGGGTGAAGCTTTCTTT. This gives the protein CASSIEGGEAFF.

CDR3 sequence (DNA): TGTGCCAGCAGCTTAGATCGGAGGACAGGGAGTAATGAAAAACTGTTTTTT. Translating gives CASSLDRRTGSNEKLFF. The genes are TRBV11-2 and TRBJ1-4; TRBD1 matches at 8 bases. This CDR3 spans 17 amino acids. The germline gives CDR1 SGHAT, CDR2 FQNNGV. J was trimmed by 4 bases and V by 0 bases; bases with no gene match: 7.